Described below is a single T cell receptor (beta chain) sequence and its context. The V end lost 7 bases, the J end lost 5 bases, and 20 bases lay between the germline ends. Per the germline V gene, CDR1 is SGHAT and CDR2 is FQNNGV. This CDR3 is built from 16 residues. The sample belongs to a study of blood T cells in healthy people across ages. Primed by a sample-barcoded 5' primer and a J-beta primer mix, a second PCR proceeded for 7 to 11 cycles. TCRdb re-derived calls from the 5' RACE reads in MiXCR, one entry per CDR3 protein. The sample gives about 970,000 distinct CDR3 sequences, roughly half of which show up once; about 20% is in the top ten.

The chain recombines TRBV11-2 with TRBJ1-4; TRBD1 might be the D (6 bases). The sample was blood. The TCR comes from a woman aged 60-75 years in good health. CDR3 bases: TGTGCCAGCAACCAGACGGACGGACAGCTGAATGAAAAACTGTTTTTT. Its translation is CASNQTDGQLNEKLFF.